The entry below describes one T cell receptor (beta chain). Antigen: not known. The record originates from a study of cytomegalovirus exposure and HLA in healthy donors. General observations from the study: A missense variant in DCLRE1C was later tied to TCR beta V- and J-gene trimming. Earlier results showed most TCR beta V segments being productive about 87% or about 30% of the time.

The germline V gene encodes CDR1 MNHEY and CDR2 SMNVEV (reference sequence). Trimming took 6 bases from V and 1 from J, leaving 16 bases between them. This CDR3 has 15 residues. PCR employed 60 Vbeta and 13 Jbeta primers. Assay used: immunoSEQ multiplex PCR; TCRdb lists only in-frame clones, some missing. The sample contains around 190,000 clones, about 83% of which appear only once. The chain is built from TRBV27 and TRBJ2-7; D call uncertain. The source material was PBMCs. The origin of this receptor is a man aged 35-49 years in good health and CMV-seropositive. DNA of the CDR3: TGTGCCAGCAGCCCCATGGTCGGTCATTCCTACGAGCAGTACTTC. Translated, it gives CASSPMVGHSYEQYF.